This T cell receptor (beta chain) was captured in a study of shared clonotypes between healthy human individuals. Whole-study context: Researchers assigned three CD4 naive, three CD4 memory, two CD8 naive and one CD8 memory plate to each donor.

Assay execution proceeded at the deep level. For each subset, genomic DNA was distributed in equal portions over several immunoSEQ plates. Each replicate PCR on the sorted subsets used approximately 200 ng DNA (roughly 27,000 T cell genomes). Measured with immunoSEQ multiplex PCR; TCRdb has only the in-frame clones, and not every one. The profile covers about 2.2 million clones, with just over 90% appearing a single time and more than 1.5% taken by the ten largest. Positively selected for CCR7, the CD45RO-negative cells used as naive CD8 cells excluded terminally differentiated effector memory CD45RA+ cells. The V and J ends lost 6 bases and 4 bases, in that order; junction bases with no gene match: 8. This CDR3 comprises 15 residues. CDR1 and CDR2 (germline): MNHEY, SMNVEV (reference sequence).

This rearrangement joins TRBV27 to TRBJ2-1; 8 bases agree with TRBD2. Source material: naive CD8+ T cells from PBMCs. The sequence was collected from a man aged 18 to 35 in good health. Some clones in this sample may be carry-over from other donors' samples. The CDR3 protein is CASRGGTSRYNEQFF. The CDR3 bases are TGTGCCAGCAGGGGGGGGACTAGTCGATACAATGAGCAGTTCTTC.